This TCR beta chain was profiled in a study of blood T cell repertoires in COVID-19. V lost 1 base, J lost 0 bases, and 4 bases lay in between. The CDR3 sequence is 14 residues long. Germline assignment: CDR1 SGHTA and CDR2 FQGNSA. There are a few counts of this clone. The assay was immunoSEQ multiplex PCR, and TCRdb's table has in-frame clones only and misses some. The data show fewer than 350,000 clones, with 85% seen just once and 2.5% to 3% held by the top ten. The sample comprised PBMCs or T cells enriched from blood (not recorded which). The chain combines TRBV7-2 with TRBJ1-3; D ambiguous. The TCR comes from a woman aged 45-65 years who had recovered from COVID-19. In DNA, the CDR3 is TGTGCCAGCAGCTTAGAATACTCTGGAAACACCATATATTTT. It specifies CASSLEYSGNTIYF. Supplemented by reference TRBV7-2 and TRBJ1-3, the full variable domain reads GAGVSQSPSNKVTEKGKDVELRCDPISGHTALYWYRQSLGQGLEFLIYFQGNSAPDKSGLPSDRFSAERTGGSVSTLTIQRTQQEDSAVYLCASSLEYSGNTIYFGEGSWLTVV.